What follows describes a single T cell receptor beta chain. Its antigen is not known. Next came a second PCR, run for about 6 to 12 cycles, which used a sample-barcoded 5' primer along with a J-beta primer mix. Each CDR3 protein gets one entry after TCRdb re-called the 5' RACE reads with MiXCR. The sample consists of about 620,000 distinct CDR3 sequences, roughly 21% of them appearing once. This CDR3 region has 17 residues. Trimming removed 6 bases from V and 3 bases from J; junction bases left unmatched: 14. Per the germline V gene, CDR1 is MNHNS and CDR2 is SASEGT. This entry is derived from a study of blood T cells in healthy people across ages. Study-level results: TCR beta diversity was tightly associated with the proportion of naive T cells. Expanded clonotype shifts may have been confounded, as the donors had an unknown CMV status. Since the PBMCs were unsorted, naive and antigen-experienced cells could not be conclusively compared.

Those donating, healthy Caucasian individuals from Russia, were aged roughly 6 to 95. The rearrangement links TRBV6-1 to TRBJ2-5; TRBD2 aligns across 9 bases. The sample was blood. This clonotype was obtained from an older man in good health. CDR3 amino acids: CASRTFTSGLTKETQYF. The CDR3 region has the DNA TGTGCCAGCAGAACCTTTACTAGCGGGTTAACCAAAGAGACCCAGTACTTC.